Listed below are T cell receptor beta chains from one sample, sequenced in a study of radiation and T cells in renal cell carcinoma. Assay used: immunoSEQ multiplex PCR; TCRdb lists only in-frame clones, some missing. Among under 25,000 clones, 80% were seen once, and the ten largest hold roughly 39%. The sequencing here drew on blood, taken from a patient whose treatment included radiotherapy and nephrectomy. The receptors come from a man aged 55 to 70 with renal cell carcinoma. Each CDR3 is given with its conserved first and last residue. A D gene is named only where the DNA matches it firmly. Clone size is not always given. Where it is, it says once, few, many or a class for expanded clones.

j_call v_call clone_size d_call cdr3_length cdr3_aa cdr3_nt
TRBJ2-7 TRBV27 - TRBD1 17 CASSSFLLTGRFYEQYF TGTGCCAGCAGTTCCTTTCTCCTGACAGGGCGGTTCTACGAGCAGTACTTC
TRBJ1-1 TRBV5-4 - - 15 CASSLGPTGNTEAFF TGTGCCAGCAGCTTGGGACCGACAGGGAACACTGAAGCTTTCTTT
TRBJ1-3 TRBV5-6 - TRBD1 15 CASSFWAGGADTIYF TGTGCCAGCAGCTTTTGGGCAGGGGGTGCCGACACCATATATTTT
TRBJ1-1 TRBV30 - - 16 CAWRRGSSLFYTEAFF TGTGCCTGGAGACGAGGTTCGAGTTTATTTTACACTGAAGCTTTCTTT
TRBJ2-3 TRBV10-3 few - 15 CAISDPAASTDTQYF TGTGCCATCAGTGATCCAGCGGCTAGCACAGATACGCAGTATTTT
TRBJ1-1 TRBV7-2 - TRBD1 13 CASSQQGASEAFF TGTGCCAGCAGCCAACAGGGGGCATCAGAAGCTTTCTTT
TRBJ2-7 TRBV7-8 - - 14 CASSSTPGAYEQYF TGTGCCAGCAGCTCTACCCCAGGAGCCTACGAGCAGTACTTC
TRBJ2-3 TRBV27 - - 12 CASSLQGDTQYF TGTGCCAGCAGTTTGCAGGGGGATACGCAGTATTTT
TRBJ1-2 TRBV7-9 - TRBD1 14 CASSYGTGTYGYTF TGTGCCAGCAGCTACGGGACAGGGACTTATGGCTACACCTTC
TRBJ2-5 TRBV5-4 - - 14 CASSLAAAQETQYF TGTGCCAGCAGCTTGGCGGCAGCCCAAGAGACCCAGTACTTC
TRBJ1-6 TRBV5-1 - - 18 CASSLMSPGAADNSPLHF TGCGCCAGCAGCTTGATGTCCCCCGGGGCTGCAGATAATTCACCCCTCCACTTT
TRBJ2-1 TRBV9 few TRBD2 15 CASSVGLAGGWEQFF TGTGCCAGCAGCGTAGGACTAGCGGGAGGGTGGGAGCAGTTCTTC
TRBJ2-3 TRBV7-2 - TRBD1 17 CASSSRQGQVATDTQYF TGTGCCAGCAGCTCCCGACAGGGACAGGTCGCCACAGATACGCAGTATTTT
TRBJ1-3 TRBV19 - - 16 CASSPSGSGVGNTIYF TGTGCCAGTAGTCCGTCTGGTAGCGGGGTTGGAAACACCATATATTTT
TRBJ2-3 TRBV5-1 - - 15 CASSSFTKPTDTQYF TGCGCCAGCAGCTCATTCACCAAACCTACAGATACGCAGTATTTT
TRBJ1-6 TRBV5-8 - - 13 CASSLTVNSPLHF TGTGCCAGCAGCTTGACAGTCAATTCACCCCTCCACTTT
TRBJ2-6 TRBV9 - - 16 CASSGTLGTGANVLTF TGTGCCAGCAGCGGAACACTGGGAACTGGGGCCAACGTCCTGACTTTC
TRBJ2-5 TRBV6-1 - TRBD2 16 CASSALGGTNQETQYF TGTGCCAGCAGTGCCTTGGGGGGGACCAACCAAGAGACCCAGTACTTC
TRBJ1-1 TRBV7-9 - - 14 CASSLVLENTEAFF TGTGCCAGCAGCTTAGTTCTGGAGAACACTGAAGCTTTCTTT
TRBJ1-1 TRBV19 - - 13 CASSIGSGVKAFF TGTGCCAGTAGTATTGGGAGCGGGGTTAAAGCTTTCTTT
TRBJ1-1 TRBV9 - - 13 CAHRYQGTTEAFF TGTGCCCATAGATATCAAGGCACGACTGAAGCTTTCTTT
TRBJ2-3 TRBV18 few - 14 CASSPNEKTDTQYF TGTGCCAGCTCACCAAACGAGAAGACAGATACGCAGTATTTT
TRBJ1-2 TRBV7-2 many - 13 CASSLALRGGYTF TGTGCCAGCAGCTTAGCGCTAAGGGGTGGCTACACCTTC
TRBJ2-7 TRBV5-6 - - 16 CASSLGVSVDAYEQYF TGTGCCAGCAGCTTGGGGGTAAGCGTAGATGCCTACGAGCAGTACTTC
TRBJ1-4 TRBV13 - - 16 CASSLSSSWSFEYLFF TGTGCCAGCAGCTTAAGTTCAAGTTGGTCCTTCGAATATCTGTTTTTT
TRBJ2-7 TRBV4-1 - - 15 CASSQVGSEAYEQYF TGCGCCAGCAGCCAAGTCGGCAGCGAGGCGTACGAGCAGTACTTC
TRBJ2-5 TRBV7-7 - - 13 CASSLERQETQYF TGTGCTAGCAGCTTAGAGAGACAAGAGACCCAGTACTTC
TRBJ1-5 TRBV7-8 - TRBD1 16 CASSPTRDRGQQPQHF TGTGCCAGCAGCCCGACCCGCGACAGGGGTCAACAGCCCCAGCATTTT
TRBJ2-3 TRBV5-1 - TRBD2 16 CASSLETSGSADTQYF TGCGCCAGCAGCCTGGAGACTAGCGGGAGCGCAGATACGCAGTATTTT
TRBJ1-2 TRBV30 - - 15 CAWSVLSGVGYGYTF TGTGCCTGGAGTGTCTTGTCAGGGGTAGGTTATGGCTACACCTTC
TRBJ1-1 TRBV7-3 - - 14 CASSLIGENTEAFF TGTGCCAGCAGCTTAATTGGGGAGAACACTGAAGCTTTCTTT
TRBJ2-1 TRBV27 - TRBD2 16 CASSWAGTSEYNEQFF TGTGCCAGCAGTTGGGCCGGGACTAGCGAGTACAATGAGCAGTTCTTC
TRBJ2-7 TRBV6-5 - TRBD2 15 CASRKGGTSGTDMYF TGTGCCAGCCGCAAAGGGGGGACTAGCGGGACCGACATGTACTTC
TRBJ2-7 TRBV6-1 - - 15 CASTKTWGALYEQYF TGTGCCAGCACCAAAACTTGGGGAGCCCTCTACGAGCAGTACTTC
TRBJ2-2 TRBV27 - TRBD2 16 CASRTSGRTNTGELFF TGTGCCAGCAGGACTAGCGGGAGAACGAACACCGGGGAGCTGTTTTTT
TRBJ2-1 TRBV27 - TRBD2 14 CASSLSAGINEQFF TGTGCCAGCAGTTTATCAGCGGGGATCAATGAGCAGTTCTTC
TRBJ2-3 TRBV5-1 - - 15 CASSLFGPTADTQYF TGCGCCAGCAGCTTGTTTGGGCCTACTGCAGATACGCAGTATTTT
TRBJ1-1 TRBV19 once - 14 CASTPLFMDTEAFF TGTGCCAGTACGCCACTCTTCATGGACACTGAAGCTTTCTTT
TRBJ2-7 TRBV6-5 - - 11 CASSSLNEQYF TGTGCCAGCAGTTCCCTCAACGAGCAGTACTTC
TRBJ2-7 TRBV5-1 - TRBD2 15 CASSESGTRLHEQYF TGCGCCAGCAGCGAATCCGGGACTAGGCTGCACGAGCAGTACTTC
TRBJ1-4 TRBV6-1 few - 13 CASRIGGHEKLFF TGTGCCAGCAGGATCGGGGGGCACGAAAAACTGTTTTTT
TRBJ2-2 TRBV27 - TRBD2 18 CASSFNGLAGGRAGELFF TGTGCCAGCAGTTTCAACGGACTAGCGGGAGGACGGGCCGGGGAGCTGTTTTTT
TRBJ2-2 TRBV5-1 once - 12 CASSPYTGELFF TGCGCCAGCAGCCCATACACCGGGGAGCTGTTTTTT
TRBJ1-4 TRBV6-6 few - 11 CASSQRGKLFF TGTGCCAGCAGTCAACGGGGAAAACTGTTTTTT
TRBJ2-1 TRBV7-9 few TRBD1 15 CASSLVRGPFNEQFF TGTGCCAGCAGCTTAGTTAGGGGGCCCTTTAATGAGCAGTTCTTC
TRBJ2-7 TRBV30 - - 12 CAWSNGDYEQYF TGTGCCTGGAGTAACGGGGACTACGAGCAGTACTTC
TRBJ1-2 TRBV19 - - 12 CASSMGGGGYTF TGTGCCAGTAGTATGGGGGGCGGTGGCTACACCTTC
TRBJ2-7 TRBV2 - - 12 CASSRDTYEQYF TGTGCCAGCAGTCGAGACACTTACGAGCAGTACTTC
TRBJ2-5 TRBV5-1 - - 14 CASSTGLLGETQYF TGCGCCAGCAGCACAGGACTCTTGGGAGAGACCCAGTACTTC
TRBJ1-2 TRBV4-1 - - 14 CASSQDWRTRGYTF TGCGCCAGCAGCCAAGATTGGCGGACCAGGGGCTACACCTTC
TRBJ1-5 TRBV19 - TRBD1 16 CASSIPTGMGNQPQHF TGTGCCAGTAGTATCCCGACAGGGATGGGGAATCAGCCCCAGCATTTT
TRBJ1-1 TRBV5-1 once - 16 CASSLAAGGANTEAFF TGCGCCAGCAGCTTGGCCGCGGGGGGAGCGAACACTGAAGCTTTCTTT
TRBJ2-7 TRBV4-1 - - 14 CASSQAMSFGEQYF TGCGCCAGCAGCCAAGCAATGAGTTTTGGGGAGCAGTACTTC
TRBJ1-1 TRBV5-4 few - 12 CASSLDGRGAFF TGTGCCAGCAGCTTGGATGGTCGAGGAGCTTTCTTT
TRBJ1-4 TRBV5-1 - - 13 CASSDGTNEKLFF TGCGCCAGTAGCGATGGCACGAATGAAAAACTGTTTTTT
TRBJ2-7 TRBV4-3 - TRBD1 16 CASSQDGRQGSYEQYF TGCGCCAGCAGCCAAGATGGGAGACAGGGGTCATACGAGCAGTACTTC
TRBJ2-1 TRBV18 - TRBD2 16 CASSPSGLAGVNEQFF TGTGCCAGCTCGCCCAGCGGACTAGCGGGAGTCAATGAGCAGTTCTTC
TRBJ2-5 TRBV5-6 - - 14 CASSIRDNQETQYF TGTGCCAGCAGCATACGGGACAACCAAGAGACCCAGTACTTC
TRBJ2-2 TRBV14 - - 17 CASSPTPGKPRTGELFF TGTGCCAGCAGCCCAACCCCAGGAAAACCGAGAACCGGGGAGCTGTTTTTT
TRBJ1-5 TRBV10-3 - - 15 CAIRDGGLSNQPQHF TGTGCCATCAGGGACGGGGGGTTGAGCAATCAGCCCCAGCATTTT